The T cell receptor beta chain described here comes from a study of cytomegalovirus exposure and HLA in healthy donors (dated by TCRdb to the late 2010s). About the investigation overall: An earlier analysis of 587 of the donors reported 250 to 300 Gb of sequence data and 117 million unique TCR beta sequences from 150 million to 200 million T cells. Roughly 300 gigabases of sequencing data and approximately 85 million unique TCR sequences were included in an early release covering about 600 HLA-typed donors. Of the 398 genotyped donors, roughly 85% fell in the genetic ancestry cluster associated with self-reported Caucasian donors. The study aimed to test whether cataloging public T cell receptors could reveal signatures of past pathogen exposure. The T cell repertoires of around 730 subjects were profiled by immunosequencing and related to cytomegalovirus serostatus. Besides the first cohort of hundreds of subjects, a separate validation cohort made up of around 120 different subjects was used. High-throughput TCR immunosequencing, statistical association of individual TCRs with disease status, and machine learning were combined to predict cytomegalovirus infection status. A later analysis re-examined previously published TCR beta repertoires from roughly 650 donors and added high-resolution HLA genotyping to investigate patterns of TCR occurrence. In the later analysis, no new phenotypic data were used to find candidate immune exposures; instead, reliance was placed on TCR beta sequences and their occurrence across donors. In an earlier analysis of roughly 600 of the donors, high-throughput TCR beta sequencing was used to judge whether each TCR beta V gene segment behaved as functional or pseudogenic. Donor age, sex, ethnicity and CMV serostatus were compiled together with the repertoire data. In a later genetic analysis, genome-wide SNP genotypes for about three fifths of the roughly 670 donors were used, and that subset was treated as a discovery cohort. All discovery cohort repertoires had been generated on a single sequencing platform. HLA typing included class I and class II loci at four-digit resolution. Typing coverage varied by locus: roughly 629-630 donors for A, B, C, DRB1 and DQB1; some 520 for DQA1; more than 600 for DPA1; approximately 470 for DPB1. About five DR-DQ haplotypes were handled as single units for association and clustering, since linkage in the cohort was strong. Across 300 to 500 genotyped donors of the cohort, an average of roughly 200,000 unique TCR beta nucleotide sequences per donor were sequenced, and around 19% of those sequences were non-productive. Study-wide findings and limitations: Correlated functional status among segregating V segments might reflect linkage disequilibrium, but an unknown experimental factor could not be ruled out. A further reported finding was that TCR beta sequences accurately predicted the HLA-A and HLA-B alleles for most subjects in the first cohort. In this cohort, only TCR beta chains were sequenced, and detectable features were limited by the absence of alpha or paired-chain data. Three of the identified cytomegalovirus-associated TCR beta chains were confirmed in vitro to be specific for cytomegalovirus antigens. The sequencing pipeline was judged likely to have produced a cluster of highly shared sequence variants as a technical artifact. Compared with equally common non-associated chains, HLA-associated TCR beta chains in a later analysis were more clonally expanded and had lower generation probabilities. A later genetic analysis reported fewer N-insertions in productive TCRs among donors in an Asian-associated ancestry cluster than the roughly 620-donor mean. For the cohort, immune exposure information was limited to CMV serostatus. The presence/absence analyses assumed that sequencing depth was roughly uniform across donors, and that assumption may not be true. A later analysis associated about 18,000 TCR beta sequences with specific HLA alleles at a false discovery rate of 0.05. A later analysis reported that several top co-occurrence clusters appeared linked to parvovirus B19, influenza, CMV and Epstein-Barr virus. In a later analysis, most CMV-associated TCR beta chains were found to appear HLA-restricted, with HLA associations seemingly driven largely by CMV exposure. The classifier was reported to diagnose cytomegalovirus status with high specificity and sensitivity in both the original and validation cohorts. Over 15 rarely observed V segments, including chromosome 9 orphons, were excluded from the earlier analysis of some 590 of the donors because counts were too low. According to the authors, the approach could potentially be generalized to other disease states and immunological phenotypes. According to a later analysis, TCR association rates differed among HLA loci, with DRB1 alleles showing the most associated TCRs and HLA-C alleles showing the fewest. Because some donors lacked HLA typing at each locus, the association tests relied only on the typed subset. Assigning TCR associations to individual alleles was difficult when HLA alleles, especially DR and DQ, strongly co-occurred. The study gave a list of about 170 TCR beta chains associated with cytomegalovirus. While some public TCRs were present in many individuals, most TCR sequences turned up only very rarely across donors. In an earlier analysis of about 540 of the donors, most TCR beta V segments were observed in productive rearrangements about 87% or about 30% of the time, broadly matching IMGT annotations. V-gene and J-gene trimming of TCR beta chains was associated with a missense DCLRE1C variant in a later genetic analysis, and the association was replicated in an independent cohort.

The cohort comprised 666 healthy bone marrow donors. Cohort members were all nominally healthy when sampled, although unrecorded immune exposures were likely present. The donor was CMV seronegative and belonged to the group of around 400 seronegative cohort members. A peripheral blood sample was collected from each donor, and TCR beta sequencing was performed on peripheral blood mononuclear cells. Genomic DNA was extracted from the blood cell samples with the Qiagen DNeasy Blood Extraction Kit. The method behind the library was the immunoSEQ multiplex PCR assay. For the multiplex PCR, a mixture combining 60 forward primers for TCR Vbeta segments and 13 reverse primers for TCR Jbeta segments was used. A multiplex PCR assay on genomic DNA amplified the CDR3 region of rearranged TCR beta genes. Amplified TCR beta libraries were sequenced as 87-base-pair reads on the Illumina HiSeq System. Concerning the study's data processing: Across the roughly 600 repertoires, a later analysis counted tens of millions of unique TCR beta chains, some 11 million of which were shared by at least two donors. To remove PCR and sequencing errors, raw reads were error-corrected and collapsed into unique sequences using a nearest-neighbor algorithm that merged closely related sequences. CDR3 sequences were aligned to IMGT reference sequences to assign V, D and J gene segments. Each retained sequence needed at least a six-nucleotide match to both a V gene segment and a J gene segment. A rearrangement counted as productive if the CDR3 had no stop codons and remained in frame with V and J, and every other rearrangement counted as non-productive. Following IMGT convention, CDR3 was defined as the stretch from the second conserved V-encoded cysteine to the conserved J-encoded phenylalanine. In an earlier analysis of roughly 580 of the donors, sequences lacking an unambiguous match to a single V gene segment were excluded. In an earlier analysis of several hundred of the donors, V segments were called functional above 56.7% productive rearrangements and were called segregating when the between-donor standard deviation exceeded 5%. A statistical classification framework was built for diagnosing cytomegalovirus status from the catalog of TCR beta chain sequences. In a later analysis, V and J genes were assigned by comparing TCR nucleotide sequences against IMGT/GENE-DB human TR gene sequences. Using the TCRdist pipeline, a later analysis assigned CDR3 sequences along with most-parsimonious VDJ recombination scenarios. In a later analysis, every TCR beta chain was defined by the combination of its CDR3 amino acid sequence and its V-gene family, and reads without a unique V-gene family were dropped. As a way to deal with suspected cross-contamination and a sequencing artifact, a later analysis dropped more than 500 nucleotide sequences that were highly shared and had low generation probability. For each public chain, a later analysis derived a clonal expansion index from normalized ranks of inferred template counts within each repertoire. In a later analysis, generation probabilities were computed with a VDJ recombination model fitted to out-of-frame rearrangements, and the resulting probabilities were checked against IGoR. A later analysis scored TCR-TCR, TCR-HLA and TCR-CMV co-occurrence with hypergeometric tests, applying a repertoire-size bias correction to TCR pairs. In a later analysis, false discovery rates were estimated by permuting HLA or CMV assignments 20 times. A later analysis grouped co-occurring TCRs with DBSCAN, adding TCRdist sequence similarity when clustering within HLA-allele-positive subsets. For co-occurrence clustering, repertoires with fewer than 30,000 or more than 120,000 public chains were excluded, along with four to six repertoires with anomalous nucleotide sharing. In TCRdb, the immuneACCESS table is reduced to in-frame sequences with V and J assigned. These tables do not hold every clone; where another copy was compared, an unresolved V gene accounts for under half, and the others remain unexplained. The DNA gave D and trimming, while V, J and clone size come from that table. The sample table records about 120,000 clones; 80% to 90% of these occur just once. The ten biggest clones cover 1.5% to 2% of the sample.

As to this clone: Its antigen is not yet known. No base qualities exist here, and no much larger clone lies one base off it.

The receptor was isolated from a man aged 40-49 years in good health and CMV-seronegative. Sequencing was done on a sample of PBMCs.

The DNA reads as follows: TGTGCCAGCAGACTTAGACCGGGTAAAATCGGTGAAAAACTGTTTTTT. It is translated as CASRLRPGKIGEKLFF. Rearrangement joined TRBV2 to TRBJ1-4, with the D gene uncertain. The CDR3 goes from the cysteine to the phenylalanine over 16 residues. Here the CDR3 DNA is all that survives: 48 bases in frame from base 1. CDR1 and CDR2 were assigned from the germline V gene as SNHLY and FYNNEI. Trimming at the junction amounts to 6 bases on V and 7 bases on J, and the germline ends lie 21 bases apart.